Listed below are T cell receptor beta chains from one sample, sequenced in a study of OX40 agonist ivuxolimab in advanced cancers. This table comes from immunoSEQ multiplex PCR, and its TCRdb copy is limited to in-frame clones, with some not included. The data contain 72,000 or so clones, approximately 84% of them singletons. Sample: CD4+ or CD8+ T cells sorted from blood, taken in a trial of the OX40 agonist ivuxolimab. The source is an adult with an advanced solid tumor such as melanoma, head and neck, liver or kidney cancer. CDR3s include the opening cysteine and the closing phenylalanine or tryptophan.

v_call: TRBV5-1
j_call: TRBJ2-7
cdr3_aa: CASSPTSGRTYYEQYF

v_call: TRBV29-1
j_call: TRBJ2-3
cdr3_aa: CSGGAGRSTDTQYF

v_call: TRBV6-6
j_call: TRBJ2-2
cdr3_aa: CASSYSTGELFF

v_call: TRBV6-1
j_call: TRBJ1-1
cdr3_aa: CASTLTWDTEAFF

v_call: TRBV15
j_call: TRBJ1-3
cdr3_aa: CATSRVQGEPSGNTIYF

v_call: TRBV9
j_call: TRBJ2-5
cdr3_aa: CASSAGTASETQYF

v_call: TRBV7-8
j_call: TRBJ1-2
cdr3_aa: CASSLDRAGLSANYGYTF

v_call: TRBV28
j_call: TRBJ2-7
cdr3_aa: CASSRDWRREQYF

v_call: TRBV5-6
j_call: TRBJ2-2
cdr3_aa: CASSTGPTGELFF

v_call: TRBV30
j_call: TRBJ2-7
cdr3_aa: CAWSVGRYEQYF

v_call: TRBV7-2
j_call: TRBJ1-5
cdr3_aa: CASSLKGGDQPQHF

v_call: TRBV27
j_call: TRBJ1-6
cdr3_aa: CASSLMALQGNSPLHF

v_call: TRBV20-1
j_call: NA
cdr3_aa: CSAEAYEQYF

v_call: TRBV18
j_call: TRBJ2-3
cdr3_aa: CASSPLGQANTDTQYF

v_call: TRBV18
j_call: TRBJ1-1
cdr3_aa: CASLPPGTGGVEAFF

v_call: TRBV7-9
j_call: TRBJ1-1
cdr3_aa: CASSAGRDTEAFF

v_call: TRBV6-5
j_call: TRBJ2-5
cdr3_aa: CAVGQPGRETQYF

v_call: TRBV19
j_call: TRBJ1-1
cdr3_aa: CASSQGRKTEAFF

v_call: TRBV7-9
j_call: TRBJ2-2
cdr3_aa: CASSLGDGELFF

v_call: TRBV5-1
j_call: TRBJ1-2
cdr3_aa: CASSLVVGVGYTF

v_call: TRBV6-5
j_call: TRBJ1-2
cdr3_aa: CASSTRGSGYTF

v_call: TRBV5-5
j_call: TRBJ2-2
cdr3_aa: CASSLGTRNTGELFF

v_call: TRBV2
j_call: TRBJ2-2
cdr3_aa: CATRTGDSNTGELFF

v_call: TRBV5-1
j_call: TRBJ2-3
cdr3_aa: CASSFYLTDTQYF

v_call: TRBV9
j_call: TRBJ2-1
cdr3_aa: CASSVGGPGYNEQFF

v_call: TRBV28
j_call: TRBJ1-5
cdr3_aa: CASSSSSTGLNQPQHF

v_call: TRBV2
j_call: TRBJ1-1
cdr3_aa: CASSVRRANTEAFF

v_call: TRBV30
j_call: TRBJ1-2
cdr3_aa: CAWSNGAYGYTF

v_call: TRBV5-1
j_call: TRBJ1-2
cdr3_aa: CATKQEGGYGYTF

v_call: TRBV5-6
j_call: TRBJ1-1
cdr3_aa: CASSWDRASGEAFF

v_call: TRBV7-2
j_call: TRBJ2-7
cdr3_aa: CASNPRGVSYEQYF

v_call: TRBV19
j_call: TRBJ1-5
cdr3_aa: CASSARGAERPQHF

v_call: TRBV27
j_call: TRBJ1-1
cdr3_aa: CASRPGGAPTEAFF

v_call: TRBV5-1
j_call: TRBJ2-2
cdr3_aa: CASSWTVTGELFF

v_call: TRBV2
j_call: TRBJ1-2
cdr3_aa: CASSNDRVRHGYTF

v_call: TRBV7-2
j_call: TRBJ2-7
cdr3_aa: CASSFLPYEQYF

v_call: TRBV28
j_call: TRBJ1-1
cdr3_aa: CASSWGLGQGGTEAFF

v_call: TRBV2
j_call: TRBJ1-2
cdr3_aa: CATRRTDLDGYTF

v_call: TRBV5-1
j_call: TRBJ1-5
cdr3_aa: CASSLGDSSNQPQHF

v_call: TRBV28
j_call: TRBJ2-3
cdr3_aa: CASREQGSTDTQYF

v_call: TRBV7-2
j_call: TRBJ2-1
cdr3_aa: CASSFRAGHYEQFF

v_call: TRBV6-5
j_call: TRBJ1-6
cdr3_aa: CASSYVAGRSPLHF

v_call: TRBV19
j_call: TRBJ2-1
cdr3_aa: CASRRTSGSFNEQFF

v_call: TRBV19
j_call: TRBJ2-4
cdr3_aa: CASSMGRTSGRNIQYF

v_call: TRBV30
j_call: TRBJ1-4
cdr3_aa: CAWSGGLVATNEKLFF